Sequencing of this T cell receptor (beta chain) was carried out in a study of blood T cell repertoires in COVID-19. Turning to the study itself: Acute and convalescent COVID-19 samples came from the United States, Italy and Spain. From T cells, B-cell-depleted T cells, or PBMCs came the material, which was cDNA or gDNA.

Original analysis: Estimation of nucleated cell counts relied on the amplification of reference gene primers. Produced via immunoSEQ multiplex PCR; TCRdb's table is partial and in-frame only. The V and J calls and the clone size are those of that table, but D and trimming were determined from the DNA. The table shows 100,000 or so clones, with roughly 85% occurring only once. Germline V gives CDR1 LNHDA, CDR2 SQIVND (reference sequence). CDR3 length equals 15 residues. The V gene end was trimmed by 3 bases and the J gene end by 4 bases; junction bases not matched to a gene: 4. The J gene is TRBJ2-1, the V gene TRBV19; 9 positions agree with TRBD2. The clonotype comes from a man aged 50 or older with active COVID-19. Sample: peripheral blood. The CDR3 spells CASSMRGGSYNEQFF. The DNA for the CDR3 is TGTGCCAGTAGTATGCGGGGGGGCTCTTACAATGAGCAGTTCTTC.